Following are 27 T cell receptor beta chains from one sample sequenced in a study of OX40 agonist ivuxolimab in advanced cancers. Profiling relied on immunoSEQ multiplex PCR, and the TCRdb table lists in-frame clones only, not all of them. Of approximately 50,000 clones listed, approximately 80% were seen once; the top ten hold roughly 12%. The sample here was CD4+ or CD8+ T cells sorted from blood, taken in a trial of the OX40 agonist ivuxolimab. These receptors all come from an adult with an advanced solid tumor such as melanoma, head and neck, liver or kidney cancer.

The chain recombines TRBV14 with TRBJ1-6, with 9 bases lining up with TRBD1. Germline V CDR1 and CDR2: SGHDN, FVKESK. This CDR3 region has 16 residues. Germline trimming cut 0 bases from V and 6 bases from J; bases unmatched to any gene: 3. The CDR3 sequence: CASSQEGTGFNSPLHF. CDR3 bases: TGTGCCAGCAGCCAAGAAGGGACAGGGTTTAATTCACCCCTCCACTTT.

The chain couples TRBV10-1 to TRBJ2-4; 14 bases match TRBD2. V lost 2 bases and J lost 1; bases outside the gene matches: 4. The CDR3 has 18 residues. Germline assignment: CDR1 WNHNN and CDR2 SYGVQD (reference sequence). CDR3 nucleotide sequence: TGCGCCAGCAGTGAGGGACTAGCGGGAGGTAAGGCCAAAAACATTCAGTACTTC. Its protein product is CASSEGLAGGKAKNIQYF.

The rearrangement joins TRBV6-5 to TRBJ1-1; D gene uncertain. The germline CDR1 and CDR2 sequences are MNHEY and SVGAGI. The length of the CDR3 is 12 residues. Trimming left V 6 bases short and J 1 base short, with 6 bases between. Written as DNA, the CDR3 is TGTGCCAGCAGACGGGGGAACACTGAAGCTTTCTTT. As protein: CASRRGNTEAFF.

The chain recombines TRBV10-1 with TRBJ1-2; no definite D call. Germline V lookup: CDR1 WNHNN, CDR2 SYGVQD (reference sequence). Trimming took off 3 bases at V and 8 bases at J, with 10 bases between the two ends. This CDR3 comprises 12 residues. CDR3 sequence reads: CASSETTVGYTF. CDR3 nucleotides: TGCGCCAGCAGTGAAACAACAGTCGGCTACACCTTC.

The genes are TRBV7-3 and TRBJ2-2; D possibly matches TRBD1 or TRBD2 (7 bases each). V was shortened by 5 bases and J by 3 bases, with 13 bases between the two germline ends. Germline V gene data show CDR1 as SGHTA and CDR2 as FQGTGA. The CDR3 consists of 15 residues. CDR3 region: CASSPGGVDTGELFF. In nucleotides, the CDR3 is TGTGCCAGCAGCCCAGGGGGGGTCGACACCGGGGAGCTGTTTTTT.

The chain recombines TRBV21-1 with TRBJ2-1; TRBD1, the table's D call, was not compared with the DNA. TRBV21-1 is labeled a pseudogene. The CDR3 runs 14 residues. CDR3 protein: CASLLRGSIGEQFF. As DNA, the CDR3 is TGTGCCAGCCTCCTCAGGGGTTCCATTGGTGAGCAGTTCTTC.

CDR3 loop: CASSLSQGYGYTF. CDR3 DNA sequence: TGTGCCAGCAGCTTATCACAGGGTTATGGCTACACCTTC. The chain has TRBV7-2 and TRBJ1-2; a possible D gene is TRBD1 (6 bases). Germline V CDR1 and CDR2: SGHTA, FQGNSA. The CDR3 runs 13 residues. The V end was cut by 2 bases, the J end by 5 bases, with 9 bases between.

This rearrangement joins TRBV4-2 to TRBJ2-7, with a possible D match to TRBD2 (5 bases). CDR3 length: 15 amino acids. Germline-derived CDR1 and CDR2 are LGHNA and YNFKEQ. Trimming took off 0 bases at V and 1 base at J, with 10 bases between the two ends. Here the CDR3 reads CASSQEAGGSYEQYF. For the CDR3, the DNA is TGTGCCAGCAGCCAAGAGGCAGGAGGTTCCTACGAGCAGTACTTC.

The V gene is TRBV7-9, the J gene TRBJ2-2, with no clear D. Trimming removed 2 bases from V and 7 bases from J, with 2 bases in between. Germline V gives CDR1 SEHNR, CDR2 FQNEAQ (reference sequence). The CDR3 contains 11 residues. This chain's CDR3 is CASSLFGELFF. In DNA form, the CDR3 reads TGTGCCAGCAGCTTATTCGGGGAGCTGTTTTTT.

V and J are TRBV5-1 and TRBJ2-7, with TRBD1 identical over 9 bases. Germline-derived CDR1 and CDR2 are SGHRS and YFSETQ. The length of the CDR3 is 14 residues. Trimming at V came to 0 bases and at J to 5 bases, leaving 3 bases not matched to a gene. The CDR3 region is CASSLGGQGDEQYF. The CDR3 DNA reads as TGCGCCAGCAGCTTGGGGGGACAGGGTGACGAGCAGTACTTC.

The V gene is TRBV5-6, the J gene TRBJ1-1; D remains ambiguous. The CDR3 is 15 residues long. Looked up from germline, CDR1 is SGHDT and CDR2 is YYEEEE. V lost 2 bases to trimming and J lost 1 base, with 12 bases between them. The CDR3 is CASSLRGAPNTEAFF. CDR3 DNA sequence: TGTGCCAGCAGCTTACGTGGCGCCCCGAACACTGAAGCTTTCTTT.

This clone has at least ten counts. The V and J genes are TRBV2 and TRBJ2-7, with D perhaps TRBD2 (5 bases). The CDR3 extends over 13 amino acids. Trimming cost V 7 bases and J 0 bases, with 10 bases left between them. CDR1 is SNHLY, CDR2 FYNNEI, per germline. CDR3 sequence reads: CASIRDYSYEQYV. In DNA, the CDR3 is TGTGCCAGCATCCGGGATTACTCCTACGAGCAGTACGTC.

The CDR3 nucleotides read TGTGCCAGCAGTTCCCCCGGACAAAGCGGCGAGCAGTACTTC. Residues: CASSSPGQSGEQYF. The V call is TRBV28, the J call TRBJ2-7; D may match TRBD1 or TRBD2 (5 bases each). V was pared by 4 bases and J by 6 bases, with 16 bases between. This CDR3 is built from 14 residues. The germline CDR1 and CDR2 sequences are MDHEN and SYDVKM.

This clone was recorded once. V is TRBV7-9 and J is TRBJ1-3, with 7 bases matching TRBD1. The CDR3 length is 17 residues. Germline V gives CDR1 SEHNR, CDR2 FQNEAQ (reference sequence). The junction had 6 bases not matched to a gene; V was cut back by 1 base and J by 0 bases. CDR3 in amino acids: CASSLDPGQDSGNTIYF. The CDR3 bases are TGTGCCAGCAGCTTAGACCCCGGACAGGACTCTGGAAACACCATATATTTT.

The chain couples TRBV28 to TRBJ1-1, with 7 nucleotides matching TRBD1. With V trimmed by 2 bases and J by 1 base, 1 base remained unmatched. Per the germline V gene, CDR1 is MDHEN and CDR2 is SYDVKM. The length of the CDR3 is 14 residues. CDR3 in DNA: TGTGCCAGCAGTTTAGCAGGGGGGAACACTGAAGCTTTCTTT. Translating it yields CASSLAGGNTEAFF.

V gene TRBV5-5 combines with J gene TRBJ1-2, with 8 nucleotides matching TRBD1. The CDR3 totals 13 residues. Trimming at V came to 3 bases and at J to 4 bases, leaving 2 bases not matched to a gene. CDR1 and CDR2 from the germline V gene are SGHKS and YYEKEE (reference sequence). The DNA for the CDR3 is TGTGCCAGCAGCTACGGACAGGGCTATGGCTACACCTTC. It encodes CASSYGQGYGYTF.

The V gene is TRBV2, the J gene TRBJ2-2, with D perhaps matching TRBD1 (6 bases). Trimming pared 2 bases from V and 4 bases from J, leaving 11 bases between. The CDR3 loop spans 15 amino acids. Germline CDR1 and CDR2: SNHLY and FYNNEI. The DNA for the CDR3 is TGTGCCAGCAGTGAAAGGGGGAGAGGCACCGGGGAGCTGTTTTTT. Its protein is CASSERGRGTGELFF.

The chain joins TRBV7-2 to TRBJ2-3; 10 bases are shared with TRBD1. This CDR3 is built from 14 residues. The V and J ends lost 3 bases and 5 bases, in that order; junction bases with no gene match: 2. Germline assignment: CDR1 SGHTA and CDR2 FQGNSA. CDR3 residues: CASSFGQGGDTQYF. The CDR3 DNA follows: TGTGCCAGCAGCTTCGGACAGGGGGGAGATACGCAGTATTTT.

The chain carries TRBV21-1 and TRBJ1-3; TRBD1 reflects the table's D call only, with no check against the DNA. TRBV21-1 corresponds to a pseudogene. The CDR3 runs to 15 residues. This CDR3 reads CASSKGANSGNTIYF. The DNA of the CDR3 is TGTGCCAGCAGCAAGGGGGCGAACTCTGGAAACACCATATATTTT.

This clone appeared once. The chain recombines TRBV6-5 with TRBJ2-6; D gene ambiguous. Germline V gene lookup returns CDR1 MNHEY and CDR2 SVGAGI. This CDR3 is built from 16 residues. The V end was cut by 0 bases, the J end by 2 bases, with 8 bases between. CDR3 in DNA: TGTGCCAGCAGTTACTCGAGGAATCCTGGGGCCAACGTCCTGACTTTC. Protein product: CASSYSRNPGANVLTF.

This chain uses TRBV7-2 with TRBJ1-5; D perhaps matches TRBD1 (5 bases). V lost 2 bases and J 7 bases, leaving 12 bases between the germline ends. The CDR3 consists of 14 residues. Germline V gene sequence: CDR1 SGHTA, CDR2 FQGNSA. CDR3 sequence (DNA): TGTGCCAGCAGCTTATTTGGGGGGTGGCAGCCCCAGCATTTT. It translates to CASSLFGGWQPQHF.

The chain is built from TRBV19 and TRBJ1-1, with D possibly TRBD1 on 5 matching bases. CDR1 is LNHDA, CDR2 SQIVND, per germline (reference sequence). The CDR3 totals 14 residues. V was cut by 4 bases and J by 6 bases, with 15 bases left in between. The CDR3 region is CASSKGRWVSEAFF. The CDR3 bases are TGTGCCAGTAGTAAGGGACGATGGGTTTCTGAAGCTTTCTTT.

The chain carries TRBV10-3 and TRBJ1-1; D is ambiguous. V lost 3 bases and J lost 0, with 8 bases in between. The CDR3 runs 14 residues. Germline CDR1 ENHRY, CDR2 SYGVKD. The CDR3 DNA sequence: TGTGCCATCAGTGATGGGCAGTTGAACACTGAAGCTTTCTTT. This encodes CAISDGQLNTEAFF.

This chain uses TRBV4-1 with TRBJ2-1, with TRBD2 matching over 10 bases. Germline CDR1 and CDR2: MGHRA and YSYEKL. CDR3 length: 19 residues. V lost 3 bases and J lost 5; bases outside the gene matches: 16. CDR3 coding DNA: TGCGCCAGCAGCCAGGGAATTCTGGTAGCGGGAGGAAGGAACAATGAGCAGTTCTTC. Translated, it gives CASSQGILVAGGRNNEQFF.

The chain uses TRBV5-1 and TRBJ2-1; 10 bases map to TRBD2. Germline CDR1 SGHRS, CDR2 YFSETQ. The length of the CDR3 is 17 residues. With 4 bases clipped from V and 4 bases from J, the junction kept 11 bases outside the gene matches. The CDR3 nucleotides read TGCGCCAGCAGCCTCGGACTAGCGGCGACGGGATACAATGAGCAGTTCTTC. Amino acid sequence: CASSLGLAATGYNEQFF.

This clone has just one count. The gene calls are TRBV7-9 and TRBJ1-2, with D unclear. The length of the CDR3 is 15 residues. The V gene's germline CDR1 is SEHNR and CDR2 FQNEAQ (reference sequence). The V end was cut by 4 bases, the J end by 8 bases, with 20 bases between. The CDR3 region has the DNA TGTGCCAGCAGCTCCACCGACGCGCCCATGCGGGGCTACACCTTC. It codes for CASSSTDAPMRGYTF.

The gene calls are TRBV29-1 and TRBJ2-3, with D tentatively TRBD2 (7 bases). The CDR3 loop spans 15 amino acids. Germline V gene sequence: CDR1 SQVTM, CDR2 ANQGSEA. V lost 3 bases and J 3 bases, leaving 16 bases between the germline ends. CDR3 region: CSVEGGPRGTDTQYF. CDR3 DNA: TGCAGCGTTGAGGGAGGGCCTAGGGGGACAGATACGCAGTATTTT.